The 10 T cell receptor beta chains listed next were all sequenced from one sample in a study of cytomegalovirus exposure and HLA in healthy donors. The PCR contained 60 Vbeta and 13 Jbeta primers. The repertoire was sequenced with immunoSEQ multiplex PCR; TCRdb's copy has only in-frame clones and lacks some. The sample includes approximately 110,000 clones, around 80% of them seen just once. The sample consisted of PBMCs. These receptor sequences come from a woman in her thirties in good health and CMV-seronegative.

The chain links TRBV6-1 to TRBJ2-3, with TRBD2 identical over 12 bases. Germline CDR1 MNHNS, CDR2 SASEGT. The junction had 6 bases not matched to a gene; V was cut back by 7 bases and J by 4 bases. This CDR3 is built from 15 residues. CDR3 in DNA: TGTGCCAGCAACCCGACTAGCGGGGGTCCAGATACGCAGTATTTT. It is translated as CASNPTSGGPDTQYF.

This clone showed up just once. The genes are TRBV19 and TRBJ2-1; 9 bases are shared with TRBD2. Germline V gives CDR1 LNHDA, CDR2 SQIVND (reference sequence). The CDR3 sequence is 18 residues long. The J segment lost 8 bases and the V segment lost 5 bases, leaving 19 bases of the junction unmatched. The CDR3 region is CASSAPGSGRPLIDEQFF. CDR3 sequence (DNA): TGTGCCAGTAGTGCGCCGGGGAGCGGGAGGCCCCTCATCGATGAGCAGTTCTTC.

This clone was detected once. The chain is built from TRBV7-9 and TRBJ2-3; TRBD2 aligns across 7 bases. CDR3 length: 15 residues. Germline lookup yields CDR1 SEHNR and CDR2 FQNEAQ (reference sequence). V shed 5 bases and J 0 bases; nucleotides not matched to a gene: 5. The CDR3 DNA reads as TGTGCCAGCAGCCCCCGGGGAGGGAGCACAGATACGCAGTATTTT. It specifies CASSPRGGSTDTQYF.

The chain links TRBV29-1 to TRBJ2-1; 9 bases fit TRBD1. The CDR3 spans 13 residues. Losses at the gene ends were 3 bases for V and 6 bases for J; bases not matched to a gene: 3. Per the germline V gene, CDR1 is SQVTM and CDR2 is ANQGSEA. This CDR3 is CSVEGTGFNEQFF. For the CDR3, the DNA is TGCAGCGTTGAGGGGACAGGGTTCAATGAGCAGTTCTTC.

This chain connects TRBV30 to TRBJ1-5; D is uncertain. Germline assignment: CDR1 GTSNPN and CDR2 SVGIG (reference sequence). The V end lost 3 bases, the J end lost 0 bases, and 12 bases lay between the germline ends. This CDR3 comprises 15 residues. CDR3: CAWSLGFYSNQPQHF. The CDR3 bases are TGTGCCTGGAGCCTAGGCTTCTATAGCAATCAGCCCCAGCATTTT.

CDR3 region: CASSPRRTGNSNQPQHF. The CDR3 DNA is TGTGCCAGTAGTCCCCGTCGGACAGGTAATAGCAATCAGCCCCAGCATTTT. The V gene is TRBV19, the J gene TRBJ1-5; 7 nucleotides agree with TRBD1. The CDR3 spans 17 residues. Per germline, CDR1 LNHDA and CDR2 SQIVND (reference sequence). The J segment lost 0 bases and the V segment lost 5 bases, leaving 10 bases of the junction unmatched.

This clone was counted a few times. The V and J genes are TRBV7-6 and TRBJ2-2; TRBD1 matches 11 bases. V dropped 4 bases and J dropped 5; count of bases not matched to a gene: 3. There are 15 residues in the CDR3. Germline V CDR1 and CDR2: SGHVS, FNYEAQ. The CDR3 sequence: CASSYGQGATGELFF. The CDR3 DNA sequence: TGTGCCAGCAGCTACGGACAGGGGGCAACCGGGGAGCTGTTTTTT.

V usage is TRBV19 and J usage is TRBJ2-6; a weak D match, TRBD1 (6 bases). V dropped 4 bases and J dropped 2 bases, with 12 bases sitting between them. The CDR3 contains 16 residues. The germline CDR1 and CDR2 sequences are LNHDA and SQIVND (reference sequence). The chain's CDR3 is CASSTLTGAGANVLTF. In DNA form, the CDR3 reads TGTGCCAGTAGTACGCTGACAGGAGCTGGGGCCAACGTCCTGACTTTC.

The chain has TRBV5-1 and TRBJ2-1, with 7 positions matching TRBD2. With V trimmed by 4 bases and J by 5 bases, 3 bases remained unmatched. The CDR3 contains 13 residues. Germline CDR1 and CDR2: SGHRS and YFSETQ. The DNA for the CDR3 is TGCGCCAGCAGCGCAAGCGGGAACAATGAGCAGTTCTTC. It translates to CASSASGNNEQFF.

The V and J genes are TRBV13 and TRBJ2-1; 11 bases are a match to TRBD2. Losses at the gene ends were 4 bases for V and 5 bases for J; bases not matched to a gene: 4. Germline CDR1 is PRHDT and CDR2 is FYEKMQ (reference sequence). The CDR3 runs 15 residues. This chain's CDR3 is CASSSGTSGNNEQFF. CDR3 in DNA: TGTGCCAGCAGCTCAGGGACTAGCGGAAACAATGAGCAGTTCTTC. Together with reference TRBV13 and TRBJ2-1, the CDR3 gives the full variable domain: AAGVIQSPRHLIKEKRETATLKCYPIPRHDTVYWYQQGPGQDPQFLISFYEKMQSDKGSIPDRFSAQQFSDYHSELNMSSLELGDSALYFCASSSGTSGNNEQFFGPGTRLTVL.